The T cell receptor beta chain under discussion was sequenced for a study of metastatic and nonmetastatic thyroid tumors. Background on the study: The study looked at repertoires side by side in blood and in tumor or nodule tissue from malignant and benign thyroid patients.

Whole-study results and caveats: A significant increase in TCR beta diversity was reportedly seen in malignant thyroid tumors relative to benign nodules, in blood and tumor.

Relative to its sample, this clone is medium-sized. Antigen unknown. As handled by the study authors: Built for papillary thyroid cancer, a distant-metastasis classifier drew on CDR3 differences across clinicopathological groups. TCRdb re-analyzed the PCR reads through MiXCR. These V and J calls rely on TCRdb rather than the paper's analysis. The repertoire holds over 25,000 clones, with about a sixth as singletons. Germline CDR1 is MNHEY and CDR2 is SMNVEV (reference sequence). The CDR3 is 15 amino acids. The V and J ends lost 2 bases and 5 bases, in that order; junction bases with no gene match: 7. Not a single patient had been given any form of treatment at any point before undergoing thyroid surgery.

The sequence was collected from a female donor with papillary thyroid cancer or a benign thyroid nodule (not recorded which). Some clones in this sample may be carry-over from other donors' samples. The sample taken for sequencing was blood. The rearrangement uses TRBV27 and TRBJ2-7, with 9 positions matching TRBD2. The CDR3 DNA follows: TGTGCCAGCAGTTTAAGGCGGGGGGGCAATCACGAGCAGTACTTC. Protein product: CASSLRRGGNHEQYF.